A selection of T cell receptor beta chains follows, all from one sample in a study of blood T cells in healthy people across ages. One entry per CDR3 protein, called by TCRdb with MiXCR from the 5' RACE reads. The top ten hold approximately 22% of the sample, which has some 1.8 million distinct CDR3 sequences, 30% to 40% seen once. The sample consisted of blood. These receptors originate from a human donor in good health. Each CDR3 is given with its conserved first and last residue. D genes are given only for firm matches. Clone size is given for some rows only: seen once, a few or many times, or a class if the clone is expanded.

J	D	size	V	DNA	CDR3
TRBJ2-1	-	-	TRBV15	TGTGCCACCAGCAGATCCCATCGGGATTACAATGAGCAGTTCTTC	CATSRSHRDYNEQFF
TRBJ2-7	-	few	TRBV5-6	TGTGCCAGCAGCTCCTACTCTGGATCCTACGAGCAGTACTTC	CASSSYSGSYEQYF
TRBJ2-3	-	once	TRBV13	TGTGCCAGCAGCTTAAAGGCCGGGGGTCTCACAGATACGCAGTATTTT	CASSLKAGGLTDTQYF
TRBJ2-7	TRBD1	-	TRBV29-1	TGCAGCGTTGAAATATGGGACAGCATTCTCTACGAGCAGTACTTC	CSVEIWDSILYEQYF
TRBJ2-7	TRBD1	few	TRBV7-9	TGTGCCAGCAGCTCACCAAGGGGGACAGGGGGCTACGAGCAGTACTTC	CASSSPRGTGGYEQYF
TRBJ2-7	TRBD1	-	TRBV2	TGTGCCAGCTTATTGTCCCGGGACAGGGCGGTCTACGAGCAGTACTTC	CASLLSRDRAVYEQYF
TRBJ2-1	TRBD2	-	TRBV29-1	TGCGCGGGGGGGAACAATGAGCAGTTCTTC	CAGGNNEQFF
TRBJ2-7	-	few	TRBV7-8	TGTGCCAGCAGCTTAGGTCAGGGGATGGCGTACGAGCAGTACTTC	CASSLGQGMAYEQYF
TRBJ2-3	TRBD2	few	TRBV4-3	TGCGCCAGCAGCCAGACCTACGGGGGGACAGATACGCAGTATTTT	CASSQTYGGTDTQYF
TRBJ2-7	-	many	TRBV3-1	TGTGCCAGCAGCCACCTAGGGGGCGAGCAGTACTTC	CASSHLGGEQYF
TRBJ2-3	TRBD2	-	TRBV6-2/TRBV6-3	TGTGCCGGCAGACTCTCTCTCTCGGGGGGGCCAGGAGATACGCAGTATTTT	CAGRLSLSGGPGDTQYF
TRBJ2-5	-	-	TRBV5-1	TGCGCCAGCCAGCTAGAGGGAGAGACCCAGTACTTC	CASQLEGETQYF
TRBJ1-2	-	-	TRBV6-2/TRBV6-3	TGTGCCAGCAGTTCAGCGGGGCATGGCTATGGCTACACCTTC	CASSSAGHGYGYTF